This is a list of T cell receptor beta chains from one sample in a study of identifying expanded T cells in peripheral blood. Method: immunoSEQ multiplex PCR; TCRdb's copy keeps in-frame clones and lacks some. Here the sample spans about 86,000 clones, approximately 85% being singletons. Sequencing was done on a sample of blood. The receptors derive from a person between 18 and 75 years old in good health. Each CDR3 is given with its conserved first and last residue. The D gene is left open where the match is weak. Clone size is given for some rows only: seen once, a few or many times, or a class if the clone is expanded.

J gene | D gene | clone size | V gene | CDR3 DNA | CDR3 protein
TRBJ2-1 | TRBD2 | NA | TRBV7-2 | TGTGCCAGCAGCCCCCGGGGACTAGCGGGGGACGTCTCCTACAATGAGCAGTTCTTC | CASSPRGLAGDVSYNEQFF
TRBJ1-1 | NA | NA | TRBV11-3 | TGTGCCAGCAGCCCGGGGCTGAACACTGAAGCTTTCTTT | CASSPGLNTEAFF
TRBJ2-7 | NA | NA | TRBV6-5 | TGTGCCAGCAGGTCGGGACCCTCCTACGAGCAGTACTTC | CASRSGPSYEQYF
TRBJ1-1 | NA | NA | TRBV7-9 | TGTGCCAGCAGCTCCAGGGAAACGACCACTGAAGCTTTCTTT | CASSSRETTTEAFF
TRBJ1-4 | NA | NA | TRBV4-1 | TGCGCCAGCAGCCGCCGACCAGAGAATGAAAAACTGTTTTTT | CASSRRPENEKLFF
TRBJ2-7 | NA | NA | TRBV7-9 | TGTGCCAGCATGGGCCTTACAGGGATATCCTACGAGCAGTACTTC | CASMGLTGISYEQYF
TRBJ1-1 | TRBD1 | NA | TRBV10-3 | TGTGCCATCGGGACAGGGAGGGACACTGAAGCTTTCTTT | CAIGTGRDTEAFF
TRBJ2-1 | NA | NA | TRBV11-2 | TGTGCCAGCAGCTTTAGTGCGGGAACAAGGGAGCAGTTCTTC | CASSFSAGTREQFF
TRBJ2-6 | NA | NA | TRBV13 | TGTGCCAGCAGCTTAATTTACCATCAAGTCGGGACATCATCCTCTGGGGCCAACGTCCTGACTTTC | CASSLIYHQVGTSSSGANVLTF
TRBJ1-3 | NA | few | TRBV5-4 | TGTGCCAGCAGCTTGAGTACTGGAAACACCATATATTTT | CASSLSTGNTIYF
TRBJ1-1 | NA | NA | TRBV5-1 | TGCGCCAGCAGCTTGGGTGGGGGGAGAACTGAAGCTTTCTTT | CASSLGGGRTEAFF
TRBJ1-2 | NA | NA | TRBV5-1 | TGCGCCAGCAGCCGGTCGGGGGATTACTATGGCTACACCTTC | CASSRSGDYYGYTF
TRBJ1-2 | NA | NA | TRBV7-3 | TGTGCCAGCAGCTTTACGACGGAGGGCTACACCTTC | CASSFTTEGYTF
TRBJ2-5 | TRBD1 | NA | TRBV5-1 | TGCGCCAGCAGCTTGGGGGACAGGGTGATCGAGACCCAGTACTTC | CASSLGDRVIETQYF
TRBJ2-1 | NA | NA | TRBV5-5 | TGTGCCAGCAGCTTGAATGACGGAACCTACAATGAGCAGTTCTTC | CASSLNDGTYNEQFF
TRBJ1-3 | NA | NA | TRBV11-2 | TGTGCCAGCAGCTCCACAGGGTACACCATATATTTT | CASSSTGYTIYF
TRBJ1-1 | NA | NA | TRBV4-3 | TGCGCCAGCAGCCCCGGGGTTGAGGCTCCGGACACTGAAGCTTTCTTT | CASSPGVEAPDTEAFF
TRBJ1-1 | NA | NA | TRBV4-1 | TGCGCCAGCAGCCAAGATCCCGACTCGACAGGATATGTTAGCACTGAAGCTTTCTTT | CASSQDPDSTGYVSTEAFF
TRBJ1-1 | NA | NA | TRBV30 | TGTGCCTGGGGTTTCATGAACACTGAAGCTTTCTTT | CAWGFMNTEAFF
TRBJ1-2 | TRBD1 | once | TRBV5-1 | TGCGCCAGCAGCTTGGGTACCCGGACAGGACGAGAGAATGGCTACACCTTC | CASSLGTRTGRENGYTF
TRBJ1-2 | TRBD1 | NA | TRBV11-2 | TGTGCCAGCAGCCCAGGACAGGATGGAGGCTACACCTTC | CASSPGQDGGYTF
TRBJ1-5 | NA | NA | TRBV27 | TGTGCCAGCAGTTTGACAACAGGGAGGAATCAGCCCCAGCATTTT | CASSLTTGRNQPQHF
TRBJ1-3 | NA | NA | TRBV7-9 | TGTGCCAGCAGCTTAGAGGTTAGGGGAAACACCATATATTTT | CASSLEVRGNTIYF
TRBJ1-2 | NA | few | TRBV7-2 | TGTGCCAGCAGCTTAGAAAGGGACTATGGCTACACCTTC | CASSLERDYGYTF
TRBJ1-2 | TRBD1 | few | TRBV19 | TGTGCCAGTAGTCCCCAAACCTCCGGGACAGACCGATATGGCTACACCTTC | CASSPQTSGTDRYGYTF
TRBJ1-1 | NA | once | TRBV4-3 | TGCGCCAGCAGCCAAGATCTGAGGTACAGGGCGGGAGCTTTCTTT | CASSQDLRYRAGAFF
TRBJ1-4 | NA | NA | TRBV18 | TGTGCCAGCTCAAGCGACAATCCCACAACTAATGAAAAACTGTTTTTT | CASSSDNPTTNEKLFF
TRBJ2-7 | NA | NA | TRBV2 | TGTGCCAGCAGGATAGAGGACGGACCCTACGAGCAGTACTTC | CASRIEDGPYEQYF
TRBJ1-2 | NA | NA | TRBV7-6 | TGTGCCAGCAGCCCTACCGTAGGGACGGCATCCAGAGGCTACACCTTC | CASSPTVGTASRGYTF
TRBJ2-1 | NA | NA | TRBV10-1 | TGCGCCAGCAGTGAGTCAGGAACAGGGCCCTTGCATGAGCAGTTCTTC | CASSESGTGPLHEQFF
TRBJ1-2 | NA | once | TRBV5-4 | TGTGCCAGCAGCTTGGTAGACAGTATCTATGGCTACACCTTC | CASSLVDSIYGYTF
TRBJ2-1 | NA | NA | TRBV2 | TGTGCCAGCAGTGCAAGACGACCGGGACCCTCACTGGATGAGCAGTTCTTC | CASSARRPGPSLDEQFF
TRBJ1-3 | NA | NA | TRBV7-9 | TGTGCCAGCAGCCTAGGGGGGACCATATATTTT | CASSLGGTIYF
TRBJ1-2 | NA | few | TRBV6-1 | TGTGCCAGCAGTGAAGGTCCAGGGAGAGGGTATGGCTACACCTTC | CASSEGPGRGYGYTF
TRBJ2-7 | NA | NA | TRBV29-1 | TGCAGCGTACCCGGCGTCTCGTACGAGCAGTACTTC | CSVPGVSYEQYF
TRBJ1-2 | NA | NA | TRBV27 | TGTGCCAGCAGAAGGGACGAGTACTATGGCTACACCTTC | CASRRDEYYGYTF
TRBJ1-2 | NA | NA | TRBV5-1 | TGCGCCAGCAGCTTGGACAGATTTAACTATGGCTACACCTTC | CASSLDRFNYGYTF
TRBJ2-7 | TRBD1 | NA | TRBV2 | TGTGCCAGCAGTTTTTACGGACAGGGCCCCTACGAGCAGTACTTC | CASSFYGQGPYEQYF
TRBJ1-6 | NA | NA | TRBV2 | TGTGCCAGCAGTGAAGTCGTCTCTAATTCACCCCTCCACTTT | CASSEVVSNSPLHF
TRBJ1-4 | NA | few | TRBV11-2 | TGTGCCAGCAGCTTAGGCAGGAGGGGAGCTAATGAAAAACTGTTTTTT | CASSLGRRGANEKLFF
TRBJ2-3 | TRBD2 | NA | TRBV15 | TGTGCCACCAGCAGAGATCTGGGACTAGCCGTCGTGGATACGCAGTATTTT | CATSRDLGLAVVDTQYF
TRBJ1-2 | NA | NA | TRBV27 | TGTGCCAGCAGTTCATTAGGGTTCGGCGGCTACACCTTC | CASSSLGFGGYTF
TRBJ1-6 | TRBD1 | NA | TRBV2 | TGTGCCAGCAGAAGACAGGGGATTGATTCACCCCTCCACTTT | CASRRQGIDSPLHF
TRBJ1-1 | NA | NA | TRBV11-2 | TGTGCCAGCAGCTTAGTACAGAACACTGAAGCTTTCTTT | CASSLVQNTEAFF
TRBJ2-2 | TRBD2 | NA | TRBV7-2 | TGTGCCAGCAGCCGACAATACCGACTAGCGGGGACCGGGGAGCTGTTTTTT | CASSRQYRLAGTGELFF
TRBJ1-3 | NA | NA | TRBV5-4 | TGTGCCAGCAGCTTGGAGTCAGTAAACACCATATATTTT | CASSLESVNTIYF
TRBJ1-3 | TRBD1 | NA | TRBV29-1 | TGCAGCGCAAAGGAGACAGGGCAAGGAAACACCATATATTTT | CSAKETGQGNTIYF
TRBJ1-5 | TRBD1 | NA | TRBV9 | TGTGCCAGCAGCGGGGGGACAGCATATCAGCCCCAGCATTTT | CASSGGTAYQPQHF
TRBJ1-2 | TRBD1 | NA | TRBV18 | TGTGCCAGCTCATCTGGACAGGGGGACTATGGCTACACCTTC | CASSSGQGDYGYTF
TRBJ2-7 | TRBD1 | NA | TRBV5-4 | TGTGCCAGCAGCTTGGTACAGGGGCGCAACGAGCAGTACTTC | CASSLVQGRNEQYF
TRBJ1-6 | NA | NA | TRBV15 | TGTGCCACCAGCAGAGATCCCCCCGTAGGCGCCTCCTATAATTCACCCCTCCACTTT | CATSRDPPVGASYNSPLHF